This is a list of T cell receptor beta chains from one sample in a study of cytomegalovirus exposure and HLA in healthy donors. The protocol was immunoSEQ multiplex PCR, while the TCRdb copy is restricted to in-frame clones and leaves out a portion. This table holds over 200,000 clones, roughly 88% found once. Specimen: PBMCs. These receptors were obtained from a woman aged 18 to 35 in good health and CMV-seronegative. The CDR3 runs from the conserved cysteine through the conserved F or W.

CASSWAGVLGETQYF,TRBV5-6,TRBJ2-5
CASSTLTGGTGELFF,TRBV28,TRBJ2-2
CASSRGRAGTDTQYF,TRBV14,TRBJ2-3
CASNRRTSGANVLTF,TRBV2,TRBJ2-6
CASSLLDFTSTDTQYF,TRBV7-9,TRBJ2-3
CASRGGQGIVKRGYEQYF,TRBV19,TRBJ2-7
CASSAPNYEQYF,TRBV7-9,TRBJ2-7
CASSPGQGAYEQYF,TRBV18,TRBJ2-7
CASSLGGLGDEKLFF,TRBV5-1,TRBJ1-4
CASSQGRETDTQYF,TRBV4-1,TRBJ2-3
CANSYGTSGGYGYTF,TRBV6-6,TRBJ1-2
CASSVGTFEETQYF,TRBV9,TRBJ2-5
CASRLAGSYEQYF,TRBV25-1,TRBJ2-7
CASSPGTFAGGYTF,TRBV28,TRBJ1-2
CASSIPLAGFNEQFF,TRBV27,TRBJ2-1
CASSATSGWETQYF,TRBV7-2,TRBJ2-5
CASSLNSLTDSSRQETQYF,TRBV27,TRBJ2-5
CASSSPAGGLGNEQFF,TRBV27,TRBJ2-1
CASSLSGGGNTEAFF,TRBV5-1,TRBJ1-1
CASSLGLTYEQYF,TRBV28,TRBJ2-7
CASATNSQGSWNTEAFF,TRBV27,TRBJ1-1
CASSPSWTGEQFF,TRBV2,TRBJ2-1
CASSLEATKGHCEQYF,TRBV7-7,TRBJ2-7
CASSESISGGWETQYF,TRBV6-1,TRBJ2-5
CASSHGLAGVADTQYF,TRBV27,TRBJ2-3
CAWSETGMSETQYF,TRBV30,TRBJ2-5
CASSLSWEPKTQYF,TRBV27,TRBJ2-5
CASSEGGDLTYNEQFF,TRBV6-1,TRBJ2-1
CASSDFKTGQDVFF,TRBV18,TRBJ2-1
CASSYSTGGTEAFF,TRBV6-5,TRBJ1-1
CATFGGGAMQPQHF,TRBV10-3,TRBJ1-5
CASSPLGQGAQETQYF,TRBV18,TRBJ2-5
CASSVGGRNNEQFF,TRBV9,TRBJ2-1
CASSVLRSGGGTDTQYF,TRBV27,TRBJ2-3
CASSFRGGPGETQYF,TRBV27,TRBJ2-5
CASRAREGSFGELFF,TRBV2,TRBJ2-2
CASSQGTGFNQPQHF,TRBV11-2,TRBJ1-5
CASSEKGGRGASGYTF,TRBV6-1,TRBJ1-2
CASSQDRGNQPQHF,TRBV4-3,TRBJ1-5
CASSSTGPHNEQFF,TRBV27,TRBJ2-1
CASSLIRSGYYQPQHF,TRBV28,TRBJ1-5
CAWSPGLAGYNEQFF,TRBV30,TRBJ2-1
CSVRTVSYEQYF,TRBV29-1,TRBJ2-7
CASSRRGAFF,TRBV28,TRBJ1-1
CASSLTGVSETQYF,TRBV5-5,TRBJ2-5
CAWSRAGGGRNEQFF,TRBV30,TRBJ2-1
CASRMGVQETQYF,TRBV6-1,TRBJ2-5
CASSIRPGTGTTEAFF,TRBV19,TRBJ1-1
CATSRDIGGKLFF,TRBV15,TRBJ1-4
CASSQGREGLYEQYF,TRBV4-2,TRBJ2-7
CASSLYSRLETQYF,TRBV27,TRBJ2-5
CASSTIAGQGEQYF,TRBV19,TRBJ2-7
CASSLSGRASGEQYF,TRBV27,TRBJ2-7
CASRSRGMSYEQYF,TRBV2,TRBJ2-7
CASSLVSAGGDTDTQYF,TRBV7-2,TRBJ2-3
CASSYRDNTGELFF,TRBV9,TRBJ2-2
CASSLYEGRTEAFF,TRBV27,TRBJ1-1
CASSPPGQVETQYF,TRBV18,TRBJ2-5
CASSLRGYLYEQYF,TRBV27,TRBJ2-7
CASSGELAPLYEQYF,TRBV5-4,TRBJ2-7